This TCR beta chain was found in a study of cytomegalovirus exposure and HLA in healthy donors. V gave up 5 bases and J gave up 3 bases, with 11 bases separating them. The germline gives CDR1 SGHTA, CDR2 FQGNSA. The CDR3 runs to 13 residues. Though nominally healthy at sampling, donors likely had unrecorded immune exposures. About this clone: Its antigen is unknown.

Overall study findings and caveats: In vitro checks showed that a few CMV-associated chains really do target CMV antigens. TCR beta sequences reportedly predicted the HLA-A and HLA-B alleles of most subjects accurately. According to an earlier analysis, most TCR beta V segments yielded productive rearrangements about 87% or about 30% of the time.

Primers: 60 Vbeta forward and 13 Jbeta reverse. Data came from immunoSEQ multiplex PCR; TCRdb stores just in-frame clones and leaves some out. Among around 130,000 clones, around 72% were seen once, and the ten largest hold 1.8%. The sample was PBMCs. This receptor was taken from a woman between 35 and 50 years old in good health and CMV-seronegative. The chain links TRBV7-2 to TRBJ2-7; unclear D gene. The CDR3 spells CASSRAQDYEQYF. CDR3 in DNA: TGTGCCAGCAGCCGCGCGCAGGACTACGAGCAGTACTTC. The whole variable domain, filled in from reference TRBV7-2 and TRBJ2-7, reads GAGVSQSPSNKVTEKGKDVELRCDPISGHTALYWYRQSLGQGLEFLIYFQGNSAPDKSGLPSDRFSAERTGGSVSTLTIQRTQQEDSAVYLCASSRAQDYEQYFGPGTRLTVT.